Shown below are 10 T cell receptor beta chains from a single sample sequenced in a study of chemoradiotherapy in HPV16-positive cancers. Produced via immunoSEQ multiplex PCR; TCRdb's table is partial and in-frame only. Here the sample spans some 1,800 clones, roughly four fifths being singletons. Sequenced material: tumor tissue, taken from a patient who underwent chemoradiotherapy. The receptors derive from a human donor with HPV-associated anogenital cancer.

This chain connects TRBV4-1 to TRBJ2-3; D gene uncertain. The CDR3 covers 11 residues. Trimming pared 0 bases from V and 5 bases from J, leaving 0 bases between. Looked up from germline, CDR1 is MGHRA and CDR2 is YSYEKL. CDR3 nucleotide sequence: TGCGCCAGCAGCCAAGAAGATACGCAGTATTTT. Amino acids: CASSQEDTQYF.

The J gene is TRBJ2-1, the V gene TRBV5-1; TRBD2 matches at 8 bases. V lost 4 bases to trimming and J lost 9 bases; unmatched junction nucleotides: 12. Germline CDR1 is SGHRS and CDR2 is YFSETQ. The CDR3 consists of 15 residues. Here the CDR3 reads CASSPGTSLSGEQFF. The CDR3 DNA is TGCGCCAGCAGCCCCGGGACTAGTTTGAGCGGTGAGCAGTTCTTC.

The chain has TRBV19 and TRBJ2-6; the D gene is possibly TRBD2 (5 bases). This CDR3 is 15 amino acids long. Trimming took 7 bases from V and 0 from J, leaving 10 bases between them. Germline CDR1 reads LNHDA; CDR2 reads SQIVND (reference sequence). CDR3 DNA sequence: TGTGCCAGTAACCTAGAGGGCTCTGGGGCCAACGTCCTGACTTTC. Translation gives CASNLEGSGANVLTF.

The chain uses TRBV5-1 and TRBJ2-1; 14 positions match TRBD2. Germline CDR1 and CDR2: SGHRS and YFSETQ. Unmatched junction bases numbered 4, after V lost 0 bases and J lost 8 bases. The CDR3 totals 16 residues. This CDR3 is CASSLATSGGDDEQFF. The DNA of the CDR3 is TGCGCCAGCAGCTTGGCGACTAGCGGGGGGGATGATGAGCAGTTCTTC. The whole variable domain, filled in from reference TRBV5-1 and TRBJ2-1, reads KAGVTQTPRYLIKTRGQQVTLSCSPISGHRSVSWYQQTPGQGLQFLFEYFSETQRNKGNFPGRFSGRQFSNSRSEMNVSTLELGDSALYLCASSLATSGGDDEQFFGPGTRLTVL.

CDR3 sequence reads: CASSQPKLTVTRARVTEAFF. CDR3 coding DNA: TGCGCCAGCAGCCAACCGAAACTGACAGTCACCAGGGCCCGAGTCACTGAAGCTTTCTTT. The chain couples TRBV4-1 to TRBJ1-1; D might be TRBD1 (5 bases). Trimming shortened V by 2 bases and J by 4 bases, and 29 bases separated the two germline ends. Germline V gives CDR1 MGHRA, CDR2 YSYEKL. This CDR3 is built from 20 residues.

With respect to this clone: Because the CDR3's place on the DNA is in doubt, the DNA is left out and the CDR3 is given as listed by TCRdb. The V and J genes are TRBV6-4 and TRBJ2-6; the table's TRBD1 call for D was not verified on the DNA. The germline V gene encodes CDR1 MRHNA and CDR2 SNTAGT. With termini counted, the CDR3 has 18 amino acids. The chain's CDR3 is CASSSSSSRQSRANVLTF.

The chain links TRBV6-9 to TRBJ2-7, with 8 nucleotides matching TRBD1. Germline CDR1 MNHGY, CDR2 SVAAGI. V shed 7 bases and J 1 base; nucleotides not matched to a gene: 6. The CDR3 has 14 amino acids. The CDR3 DNA is TGTGCCAGCAATGAGACAGGGGTTTCCTACGAGCAGTACTTC. Translation gives CASNETGVSYEQYF.

This chain links TRBV2 with TRBJ1-5; D is unresolved. There are 13 residues in the CDR3. Germline CDR1 is SNHLY and CDR2 is FYNNEI. Trimming removed 6 bases from V and 3 bases from J, with 9 bases in between. The CDR3 here is CASSFGANQPQHF. Written as DNA, the CDR3 is TGTGCCAGCAGCTTCGGCGCCAATCAGCCCCAGCATTTT.

The chain carries TRBV6-6 and TRBJ2-7; 8 nucleotides agree with TRBD1. J lost 2 bases, V lost 0 bases, and 6 bases had no gene match. The V gene's germline CDR1 is MNHNY and CDR2 SVGAGI (reference sequence). The CDR3 loop spans 16 amino acids. The CDR3: CASSYSSGTGPYEQYF. CDR3 bases: TGTGCCAGCAGTTACTCGAGTGGGACAGGACCCTACGAGCAGTACTTC.

The CDR3 DNA follows: TGTGCCAGCAGTACCCAGGGGCCGGATACGCAGTATTTT. It encodes CASSTQGPDTQYF. The V gene is TRBV7-6, the J gene TRBJ2-3; possible D gene TRBD1, 6 bases. The V and J ends lost 6 bases and 6 bases respectively, with 13 bases between them. CDR1 SGHVS and CDR2 FNYEAQ come from the germline V gene. This CDR3 spans 13 amino acids.